This TCR beta chain was sequenced for a study of cytomegalovirus exposure and HLA in healthy donors. Study-level findings and limits: A later analysis showed that HLA-associated TCR beta chains had undergone more clonal expansion than equally common others. It was confirmed in vitro that a few of the CMV-associated chains were specific for CMV antigens. The majority of CMV-associated TCR beta chains were reported as apparently HLA-restricted in a later analysis.

PCR used 60 Vbeta primers and 13 Jbeta primers. The repertoire was sequenced with immunoSEQ multiplex PCR; TCRdb's copy has only in-frame clones and lacks some. The table shows tens of thousands of clones, with roughly 78% occurring only once. The V and J ends lost 1 base and 4 bases respectively, with 17 bases between them. Germline V CDR1 and CDR2: SNHLY, FYNNEI. The CDR3 covers 17 residues. In regard to this clone: What it binds is unknown.

V is TRBV2 and J is TRBJ2-1; D gene ambiguous. The TCR sequence derives from a male donor in good health and CMV-seropositive. Material: PBMCs. The CDR3 nucleotides are TGTGCCAGCAGTGAAGAGTTTGACACGAACCAATACAATGAGCAGTTCTTC. This translates into CASSEEFDTNQYNEQFF.